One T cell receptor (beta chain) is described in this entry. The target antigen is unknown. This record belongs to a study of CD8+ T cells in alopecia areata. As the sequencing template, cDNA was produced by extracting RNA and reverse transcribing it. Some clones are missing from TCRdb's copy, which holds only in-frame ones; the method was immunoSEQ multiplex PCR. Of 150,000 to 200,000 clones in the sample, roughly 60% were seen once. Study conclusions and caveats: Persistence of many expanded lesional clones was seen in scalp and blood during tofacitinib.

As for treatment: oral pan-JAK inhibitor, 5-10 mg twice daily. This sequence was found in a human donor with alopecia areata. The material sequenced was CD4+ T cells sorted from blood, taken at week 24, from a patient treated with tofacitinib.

CDR3 in amino acids: CASSLGGTQYF. The CDR3 nucleotides read TGTGCCAGCAGCCTCGGAGGGACGCAGTATTTT. This chain uses TRBV9 with TRBJ2-3, with D perhaps TRBD2 (6 bases). CDR1 SGDLS and CDR2 YYNGEE come from the germline V gene. This CDR3 comprises 11 residues. V lost 4 bases to trimming and J lost 9 bases, with 9 bases between them.